The source of this TCR beta chain is a study of cytomegalovirus exposure and HLA in healthy donors. Whole-study findings and limits: The classifier reportedly diagnosed cytomegalovirus status with high sensitivity and specificity. As confirmed in vitro, a few CMV-associated chains were specific for CMV antigens. Prediction of most subjects' HLA-A and HLA-B alleles by TCR beta sequences was reportedly accurate. In a later analysis, donors in an Asian-associated ancestry cluster reportedly had fewer N-insertions in productive TCRs than the cohort mean.

A multiplex PCR was run with 60 Vbeta primers and 13 Jbeta primers. Only in-frame clones appear in the TCRdb table, and some are missing; sequencing was by immunoSEQ multiplex PCR. The data show about 150,000 clones, about 76% seen once. The CDR3 runs 15 residues. The germline V gene has CDR1 MNHEY and CDR2 SMNVEV (reference sequence). The ends were cut back, 0 bases at V and 8 bases at J, with 13 bases in the middle. Regarding this clone: The target antigen is unknown.

The TCR comes from a man aged 30 to 45 in good health and CMV-seropositive. Sequencing was done on a sample of PBMCs. The chain employs TRBV27 and TRBJ1-4, with a tentative D call TRBD1 (6 bases). The CDR3 spells CASSLSWTRGEKLFF. CDR3 sequence (DNA): TGTGCCAGCAGTTTATCTTGGACTAGGGGGGAAAAACTGTTTTTT.